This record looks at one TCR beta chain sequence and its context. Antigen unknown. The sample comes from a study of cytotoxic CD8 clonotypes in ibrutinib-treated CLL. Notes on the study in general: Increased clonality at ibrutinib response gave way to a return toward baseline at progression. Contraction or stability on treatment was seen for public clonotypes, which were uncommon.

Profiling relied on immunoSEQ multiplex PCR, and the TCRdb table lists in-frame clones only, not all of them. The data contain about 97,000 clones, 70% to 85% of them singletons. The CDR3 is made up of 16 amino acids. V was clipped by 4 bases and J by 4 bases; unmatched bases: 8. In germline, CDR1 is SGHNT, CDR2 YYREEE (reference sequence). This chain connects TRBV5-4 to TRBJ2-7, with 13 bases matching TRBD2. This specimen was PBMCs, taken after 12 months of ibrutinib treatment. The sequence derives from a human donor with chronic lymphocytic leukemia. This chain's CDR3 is CASSHAGLAGAYEQYF. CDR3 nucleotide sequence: TGTGCCAGCAGCCACGCCGGACTAGCGGGGGCGTACGAGCAGTACTTC. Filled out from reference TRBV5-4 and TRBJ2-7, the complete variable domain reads ETGVTQSPTHLIKTRGQQVTLRCSSQSGHNTVSWYQQALGQGPQFIFQYYREEENGRGNFPPRFSGLQFPNYSSELNVNALELDDSALYLCASSHAGLAGAYEQYFGPGTRLTVT.